These 9 T cell receptor beta chains were sequenced from one sample in a study of spatial heterogeneity in lung cancer (dated by TCRdb to about 2019). What the time point label conveys for this sample: sample taken at primary tumor resection. Libraries were built with 5' RACE. These reads were obtained on a NextSeq 500. TCRdb trimmed public reads at Q25 via fastp, called clones via MiXCR and kept in-frame beta chains. Each entry merges the rows of one CDR3 protein and shows their most common DNA and genes. Recorded for this sample are just over 75,000 distinct CDR3 sequences; around 7.3% of them occurred a single time. The top ten clonotypes cover roughly 6.4% of the sample. The material sequenced was PBMCs, taken at surgery. Receptor source: a male donor with early-stage non-small cell lung cancer.

This clonotype was seen only a few times. The rearrangement links TRBV4-2 to TRBJ2-1; D possibly corresponds to TRBD1 (6 bases). The V and J ends lost 0 bases and 6 bases respectively, with 15 bases between them. The germline CDR1 and CDR2 sequences are LGHNA and YNFKEQ. The length of the CDR3 is 16 residues. This CDR3 is CASSQELTGRGNEQFF. The CDR3 DNA follows: TGTGCCAGCAGCCAAGAATTAACAGGGCGAGGCAATGAGCAGTTCTTC.

This chain links TRBV6-5 with TRBJ1-1; 7 bases line up with TRBD1. Trimming cost V 6 bases and J 4 bases; bases outside gene matches: 11. Germline V gene sequence: CDR1 MNHEY, CDR2 SVGAGI. This CDR3 contains 15 residues. The CDR3 is CASRPRGTVSTEAFF. For the CDR3, the DNA is TGTGCCAGCAGACCCCGAGGGACAGTCAGCACTGAAGCTTTCTTT.

V gene TRBV30 combines with J gene TRBJ1-2; D remains ambiguous. Germline CDR1 reads GTSNPN; CDR2 reads SVGIG (reference sequence). With 5 bases removed from V and 4 bases from J, the gap between germline ends came to 14 bases. This CDR3 spans 13 amino acids. The CDR3 sequence is CAWDPDISYGYTF. The CDR3 coding sequence is TGTGCCTGGGATCCCGACATTTCCTATGGCTACACCTTC.

In its sample, this clonotype was seen a few times. V is TRBV20-1 and J is TRBJ2-3; TRBD1 aligns across 11 bases. Germline V gene lookup returns CDR1 DFQATT and CDR2 SNEGSKA (reference sequence). V lost 6 bases to trimming and J lost 4 bases; unmatched junction nucleotides: 6. The length of the CDR3 is 14 residues. The DNA of the CDR3 is TGCAGTGCGGGGTCGGGACAGGGGGCAGATACGCAGTATTTT. Translated: CSAGSGQGADTQYF.

The sample holds many counts of this clonotype. The chain has TRBV7-8 and TRBJ2-7, with D perhaps matching TRBD1 or TRBD2 (5 bases each). V was cut by 6 bases and J by 5 bases, with 14 bases left in between. Germline values: CDR1 SGHVS, CDR2 FQNEAQ. The CDR3 spans 13 residues. CDR3 region: CASSPVGTHEQYF. In DNA, the CDR3 is TGTGCCAGCAGTCCAGTGGGGACCCACGAGCAGTACTTC.

This sequence joins TRBV3-1 and TRBJ2-1, with unresolved D. V lost 5 bases and J lost 0, with 11 bases in between. This CDR3 is built from 15 residues. CDR1 and CDR2 (germline): LGHDT, YNNKEL (reference sequence). Here the CDR3 DNA reads TGTGCCAGCAGCATATACCTTAGCTCCTACAATGAGCAGTTCTTC. It specifies CASSIYLSSYNEQFF.

This clonotype was seen a handful of times. The chain combines TRBV25-1 with TRBJ2-2, with no clear D. Germline lookup yields CDR1 MGHDK and CDR2 SYGVNS. CDR3 size: 18 residues. V lost 5 bases and J 4 bases, leaving 23 bases between the germline ends. The CDR3 sequence is CASSKGLFGGMFTGELFF. The CDR3 DNA sequence: TGTGCCAGCAGTAAAGGCCTGTTCGGTGGGATGTTCACCGGGGAGCTGTTTTTT.

The V call is TRBV27, the J call TRBJ1-5, with D unresolved. The germline V gene has CDR1 MNHEY and CDR2 SMNVEV (reference sequence). V lost 2 bases and J 4 bases, leaving 9 bases between the germline ends. The CDR3 runs 14 residues. CDR3 sequence (DNA): TGTGCCAGCAGTTTAAGTAACAGTAATCAGCCCCAGCATTTT. It codes for CASSLSNSNQPQHF.

This clonotype was detected many times. The CDR3 bases are TGCAGCGTTGCCGTTGAGGGGGGCAGAGATTCACCCCTCCACTTT. This translates into CSVAVEGGRDSPLHF. The J gene is TRBJ1-6, the V gene TRBV29-1; D possibly corresponds to TRBD1 (6 bases). CDR3 length equals 15 residues. V dropped 4 bases and J dropped 8 bases, with 18 bases sitting between them. Germline V CDR1 and CDR2: SQVTM, ANQGSEA.